Shown below are 27 T cell receptor beta chains from a single sample sequenced in a study of T cell responses to AZD1222 COVID-19 vaccine. Sequencing used immunoSEQ multiplex PCR; TCRdb keeps in-frame clones, though not all of them. The sample contains 130,000 or so clones, 90% to 95% of which appear only once. The sample in question was peripheral blood, obtained on day 0 of AZD1222 vaccination. The origin of the receptors is an adult in good health.

The V gene is TRBV19, the J gene TRBJ1-6; no clear D. CDR3 length equals 19 residues. V shed 3 bases and J shed 0 bases, with 18 bases lying between them. Germline V lookup: CDR1 LNHDA, CDR2 SQIVND (reference sequence). The CDR3 loop is CASSINVGPASSYNSPLHF. The CDR3 coding sequence is TGTGCCAGTAGTATCAACGTCGGACCGGCTAGCTCCTATAATTCACCCCTCCACTTT.

This chain links TRBV9 with TRBJ1-4; D remains unclear. The length of the CDR3 is 14 residues. From germline, CDR1 is SGDLS and CDR2 YYNGEE. The germline V and J ends were trimmed by 2 bases and 7 bases, with 12 bases remaining between them. The CDR3 DNA is TGTGCCAGCAGCGTGTCCAGGTGGAGTGAAAAACTGTTTTTT. Translating gives CASSVSRWSEKLFF.

This chain connects TRBV9 to TRBJ1-5; D is unclear. CDR3 length equals 16 residues. Germline-derived CDR1 and CDR2 are SGDLS and YYNGEE. V lost 0 bases, J lost 0 bases, and 10 bases lay in between. The CDR3 sequence: CASSVEPDNSNQPQHF. The CDR3 bases are TGTGCCAGCAGCGTAGAGCCAGATAATAGCAATCAGCCCCAGCATTTT.

The chain combines TRBV27 with TRBJ1-6, with unresolved D. V gave up 5 bases and J gave up 9 bases, with 17 bases separating them. Germline V gives CDR1 MNHEY, CDR2 SMNVEV (reference sequence). The CDR3 contains 15 residues. CDR3 loop: CASSGREPGGSPLHF. The CDR3 DNA is TGTGCCAGCAGTGGCCGGGAGCCAGGAGGTTCACCCCTCCACTTT.

The chain is built from TRBV3-1 (or the pseudogene TRBV3-2) and TRBJ1-6; 9 bases line up with TRBD1. The CDR3 is 16 amino acids. V trimming: 1 base; J trimming: 9 bases; junction bases outside the gene matches: 7. CDR1 is LGHDT, CDR2 YNNKEL, per germline (reference sequence). In DNA, the CDR3 is TGTGCCAGCAGCCAAGTGGGACAGGGTGGTTCTTCACCCCTCCACTTT. Residues: CASSQVGQGGSSPLHF.

This clone was seen only once. The chain joins TRBV6-2 or TRBV6-3 to TRBJ2-4; weak D call: TRBD1 (6 bases). CDR1 and CDR2 from the germline V gene are MNHEY and SVGEGT. The CDR3 runs to 16 residues. V gave up 2 bases and J gave up 5 bases, with 16 bases separating them. The DNA of the CDR3 is TGTGCCAGCAGTTACGTAGCAGGGGTTCCTGAAAACATTCAGTACTTC. Translating gives CASSYVAGVPENIQYF.

The V gene is TRBV6-1, the J gene TRBJ1-5, with D perhaps TRBD1 (5 bases). The CDR3 sequence is 15 residues long. The V end lost 1 base, the J end lost 6 bases, and 13 bases lay between the germline ends. CDR1 MNHNS and CDR2 SASEGT come from the germline V gene. CDR3 amino acids: CASSEERGVGQPQHF. The CDR3 nucleotides read TGTGCCAGCAGTGAAGAAAGAGGGGTGGGTCAGCCCCAGCATTTT.

The chain is built from TRBV7-2 and TRBJ2-2, with 10 bases fitting TRBD1. CDR1 and CDR2 from the germline V gene are SGHTA and FQGNSA. The J segment lost 6 bases and the V segment lost 4 bases, leaving 5 bases of the junction unmatched. The CDR3 covers 15 residues. CDR3 region: CASSYRTGGAGELFF. CDR3 nucleotides: TGTGCCAGCAGCTACCGGACAGGGGGAGCCGGGGAGCTGTTTTTT.

The chain carries TRBV14 and TRBJ1-3; weak D call: TRBD1 (5 bases). Germline V gene sequence: CDR1 SGHDN, CDR2 FVKESK. The CDR3 is 13 amino acids. V lost 4 bases to trimming and J lost 7 bases, with 11 bases between them. The CDR3 nucleotides are TGTGCCAGCAGCCGTGTTGGGGGGAACACCATATATTTT. Translated, it gives CASSRVGGNTIYF.

This chain uses TRBV18 with TRBJ2-2; 7 bases fit TRBD1. The junction had 2 bases not matched to a gene; V was cut back by 3 bases and J by 1 base. The CDR3 is 15 amino acids. Germline V gives CDR1 KGHSH, CDR2 LQKENI. CDR3 nucleotides: TGTGCCAGCTCACCTGACAGGGTGAACACCGGGGAGCTGTTTTTT. Translating gives CASSPDRVNTGELFF.

This clone ranks as medium-sized. The rearrangement joins TRBV4-2 to TRBJ1-4; 9 bases are shared with TRBD1. Trimming cost V 0 bases and J 7 bases; bases outside gene matches: 6. CDR3 size: 16 residues. Germline CDR1 LGHNA, CDR2 YNFKEQ. CDR3 nucleotide sequence: TGTGCCAGCAGCCAAGATAAAGGACAGGGGTTTGAAAAACTGTTTTTT. This translates into CASSQDKGQGFEKLFF.

This chain connects TRBV2 to TRBJ2-5; D not certain. V was shortened by 1 base and J by 5 bases, with 2 bases between the two germline ends. Germline V gene lookup returns CDR1 SNHLY and CDR2 FYNNEI. This CDR3 contains 11 residues. In nucleotides, the CDR3 is TGTGCCAGCAGTGAAGGGGAGACCCAGTACTTC. It codes for CASSEGETQYF.

The gene calls are TRBV18 and TRBJ1-2; D remains ambiguous. The CDR3 is 14 residues long. Per germline, CDR1 KGHSH and CDR2 LQKENI. With 2 bases removed from V and 4 bases from J, the gap between germline ends came to 11 bases. This CDR3 reads CASSPGVESYGYTF. CDR3 coding DNA: TGTGCCAGCTCACCAGGGGTAGAGAGCTATGGCTACACCTTC.

The J gene is TRBJ2-7, the V gene TRBV2; D perhaps matches TRBD2 (5 bases). Germline V gene sequence: CDR1 SNHLY, CDR2 FYNNEI. V was cut by 8 bases and J by 2 bases, with 16 bases left in between. CDR3 length equals 14 residues. Here the CDR3 reads CASVRTAGTYEQYF. The CDR3 nucleotides are TGTGCCAGCGTTAGGACTGCCGGAACCTACGAGCAGTACTTC. Looking up the rest from reference TRBV2 and TRBJ2-7 gives the full variable domain: EPEVTQTPSHQVTQMGQEVILRCVPISNHLYFYWYRQILGQKVEFLVSFYNNEISEKSEIFDDQFSVERPDGSNFTLKIRSTKLEDSAMYFCASVRTAGTYEQYFGPGTRLTVT.

The chain employs TRBV5-1 and TRBJ1-1, with D maybe TRBD1 (5 bases). CDR3 length: 14 residues. The V and J ends lost 3 bases and 4 bases respectively, with 13 bases between them. Per germline, CDR1 SGHRS and CDR2 YFSETQ. CDR3 amino acids: CASSSLTESTEAFF. The CDR3 bases are TGCGCCAGCAGCTCCTTGACAGAGAGCACTGAAGCTTTCTTT.

This sequence joins TRBV7-9 and TRBJ2-3; D perhaps matches TRBD2 (6 bases). V lost 0 bases to trimming and J lost 6 bases, with 16 bases between them. The CDR3 consists of 16 residues. Germline V gives CDR1 SEHNR, CDR2 FQNEAQ (reference sequence). Here the CDR3 reads CASSLAPELAVDTQYF. Written as DNA, the CDR3 is TGTGCCAGCAGCTTAGCGCCGGAATTAGCGGTTGATACGCAGTATTTT.

The rearrangement uses TRBV10-3 and TRBJ2-7; D is uncertain. Germline lookup yields CDR1 ENHRY and CDR2 SYGVKD. Trimming took 6 bases from V and 3 from J, leaving 12 bases between them. CDR3 length equals 13 residues. The CDR3 here is CAIRSGPDYEQYF. The DNA of the CDR3 is TGTGCCATCAGGTCCGGGCCAGACTACGAGCAGTACTTC.

The chain recombines TRBV21-1 with TRBJ1-5; the D call of TRBD1 is as the table states it, not checked on the DNA. TRBV21-1 is noted as a pseudogene. The CDR3 covers 21 residues. DNA of the CDR3: TGTGCCAGCAGCAAATCCCGATCCGGGACAGGGGCCCCTAGGGATAATCAGCCCCAGCATTTT. It translates to CASSKSRSGTGAPRDNQPQHF.

This clone appeared once. The genes are TRBV7-9 and TRBJ1-1, with a weak D call TRBD1 (5 bases). CDR3 length: 10 amino acids. The ends were cut back, 6 bases at V and 8 bases at J, with 7 bases in the middle. Germline assignment: CDR1 SEHNR and CDR2 FQNEAQ (reference sequence). CDR3 residues: CASSRTEAFF. Written as DNA, the CDR3 is TGTGCCAGCAGTCGGACAGAAGCTTTCTTT. The variable domain in full, with the rest retrieved from reference TRBV7-9 and TRBJ1-1, is DTGVSQNPRHKITKRGQNVTFRCDPISEHNRLYWYRQTLGQGPEFLTYFQNEAQLEKSRLLSDRFSAERPKGSFSTLEIQRTEQGDSAMYLCASSRTEAFFGQGTRLTVV.

The table lists this clone with a few counts. J is TRBJ1-2 and V is TRBV5-6, with D possibly being TRBD1 (6 bases). Deletions cut 4 bases from V and 0 bases from J, with 16 bases between. This CDR3 has 16 residues. Germline lookup yields CDR1 SGHDT and CDR2 YYEEEE. CDR3 coding DNA: TGTGCCAGCAGCCGGGGAGGACAGCCGACTAACTATGGCTACACCTTC. Translating gives CASSRGGQPTNYGYTF.

This chain joins TRBV4-3 and TRBJ1-6, with 8 bases aligning to TRBD1. The CDR3 consists of 16 residues. From germline, CDR1 is LGHNA and CDR2 YSLEER. Trimming took 0 bases from V and 5 from J; bases not matched to a gene: 3. The CDR3 sequence: CASSQDRTGNNSPLHF. The CDR3 DNA sequence: TGCGCCAGCAGCCAAGACCGGACAGGGAATAATTCACCCCTCCACTTT.

The chain has TRBV20-1 and TRBJ2-6, with no clear D. Trimming removed 3 bases at V and 1 base at J, with 10 bases between. The CDR3 extends over 15 amino acids. Germline V gene lookup returns CDR1 DFQATT and CDR2 SNEGSKA (reference sequence). The CDR3 sequence is CSASSGVSGANVLTF. As DNA, the CDR3 is TGCAGTGCTAGTTCGGGTGTTTCTGGGGCCAACGTCCTGACTTTC.

In its sample, this clone was seen once. The chain is built from TRBV5-1 and TRBJ2-3; D is possibly TRBD1 or TRBD2 (5 bases each). CDR1 and CDR2 (germline): SGHRS, YFSETQ. The CDR3 is 16 residues long. Trimming stripped 2 bases from V and 3 bases from J, with 16 bases between. CDR3 in amino acids: CASSLIGESGTDTQYF. Written as DNA, the CDR3 is TGCGCCAGCAGCTTAATAGGGGAGTCGGGGACAGATACGCAGTATTTT.

The chain employs TRBV5-4 and TRBJ2-1; tentatively, D is TRBD2 (5 bases). The V and J ends lost 2 bases and 4 bases respectively, with 19 bases between them. This CDR3 spans 17 amino acids. CDR1 is SGHNT, CDR2 YYREEE, per germline (reference sequence). The CDR3 DNA reads as TGTGCCAGCAGCTTCGGTGAACGAAGGACTGAGTACAATGAGCAGTTCTTC. This translates into CASSFGERRTEYNEQFF. Looking up the rest from reference TRBV5-4 and TRBJ2-1 gives the full variable domain: ETGVTQSPTHLIKTRGQQVTLRCSSQSGHNTVSWYQQALGQGPQFIFQYYREEENGRGNFPPRFSGLQFPNYSSELNVNALELDDSALYLCASSFGERRTEYNEQFFGPGTRLTVL.

The rearrangement uses TRBV28 and TRBJ1-2, with TRBD1 as a possible D gene (5 bases). V was pared by 4 bases and J by 0 bases, with 18 bases between. Germline lookup yields CDR1 MDHEN and CDR2 SYDVKM. The CDR3 length is 17 residues. The CDR3 coding sequence is TGTGCCAGCAGTTACCTAACCGGGACCCGCGCTAACTATGGCTACACCTTC. Translated, it gives CASSYLTGTRANYGYTF.

In this sample, this clone turned up once. The gene calls are TRBV6-2 or TRBV6-3 and TRBJ2-7; 11 nucleotides agree with TRBD2. The CDR3 totals 14 residues. Germline-derived CDR1 and CDR2 are MNHEY and SVGEGT. Trimming at V came to 5 bases and at J to 2 bases, leaving 2 bases not matched to a gene. The CDR3 here is CASSRLAGPYEQYF. The CDR3, as DNA: TGTGCCAGCAGTCGACTAGCGGGACCCTACGAGCAGTACTTC.

The rearrangement uses TRBV6-5 and TRBJ1-6; D perhaps matches TRBD1 (6 bases). The ends were cut back, 2 bases at V and 6 bases at J, with 8 bases in the middle. Germline CDR1 reads MNHEY; CDR2 reads SVGAGI. The CDR3 contains 14 residues. CDR3 nucleotide sequence: TGTGCCAGCAGTTACACCAGGGGTAATTCACCCCTCCACTTT. Its protein is CASSYTRGNSPLHF.